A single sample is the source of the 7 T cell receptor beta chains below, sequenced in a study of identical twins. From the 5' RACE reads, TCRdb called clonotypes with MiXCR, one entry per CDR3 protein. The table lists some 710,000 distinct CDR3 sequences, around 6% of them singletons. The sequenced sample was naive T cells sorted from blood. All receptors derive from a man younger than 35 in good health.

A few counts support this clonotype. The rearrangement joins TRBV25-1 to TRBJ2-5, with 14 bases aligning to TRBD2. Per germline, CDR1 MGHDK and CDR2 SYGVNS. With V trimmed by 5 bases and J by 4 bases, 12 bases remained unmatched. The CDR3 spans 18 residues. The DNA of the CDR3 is TGTGCCAGCAGTTTGACTAGCGGGAGGGGCTTAGGTGGAGAGACCCAGTACTTC. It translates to CASSLTSGRGLGGETQYF.

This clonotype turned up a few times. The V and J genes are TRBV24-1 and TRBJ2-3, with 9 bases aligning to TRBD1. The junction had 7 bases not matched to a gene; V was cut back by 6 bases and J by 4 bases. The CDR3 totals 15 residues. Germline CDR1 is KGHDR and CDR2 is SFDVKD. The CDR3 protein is CATSIGDRESDTQYF. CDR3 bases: TGTGCCACCAGTATTGGGGACAGGGAATCAGATACGCAGTATTTT.

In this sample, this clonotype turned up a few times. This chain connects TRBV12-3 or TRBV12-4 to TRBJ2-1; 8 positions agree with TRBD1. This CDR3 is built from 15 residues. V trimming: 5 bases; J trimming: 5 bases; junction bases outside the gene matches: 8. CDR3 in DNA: TGTGCCAGCAGTGGCGGGACAGGATTCGACAATGAGCAGTTCTTC. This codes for CASSGGTGFDNEQFF.

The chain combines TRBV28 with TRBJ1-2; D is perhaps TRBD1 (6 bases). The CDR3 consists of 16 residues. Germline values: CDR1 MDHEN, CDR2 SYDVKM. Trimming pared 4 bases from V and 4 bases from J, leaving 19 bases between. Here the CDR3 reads CASSSPAGEPLYGYTF. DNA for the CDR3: TGTGCCAGCAGTTCCCCAGCAGGGGAGCCCCTCTATGGCTACACCTTC.

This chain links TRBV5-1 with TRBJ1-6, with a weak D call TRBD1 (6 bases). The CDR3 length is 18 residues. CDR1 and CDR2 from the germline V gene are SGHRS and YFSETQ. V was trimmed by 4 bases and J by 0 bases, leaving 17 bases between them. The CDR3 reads CASSGGNRESSYNSPLHF. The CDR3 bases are TGCGCCAGCAGCGGAGGTAACAGGGAGAGCTCCTATAATTCACCCCTCCACTTT. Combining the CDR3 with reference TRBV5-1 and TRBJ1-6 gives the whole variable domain KAGVTQTPRYLIKTRGQQVTLSCSPISGHRSVSWYQQTPGQGLQFLFEYFSETQRNKGNFPGRFSGRQFSNSRSEMNVSTLELGDSALYLCASSGGNRESSYNSPLHFGNGTRLTVT.

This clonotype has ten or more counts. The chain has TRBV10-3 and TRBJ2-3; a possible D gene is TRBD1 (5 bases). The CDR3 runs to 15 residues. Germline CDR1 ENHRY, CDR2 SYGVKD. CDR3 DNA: TGTGCTTCCATCAGGTCGCAGGGCGACACAGATACGCAGTATTTT. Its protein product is CASIRSQGDTDTQYF.

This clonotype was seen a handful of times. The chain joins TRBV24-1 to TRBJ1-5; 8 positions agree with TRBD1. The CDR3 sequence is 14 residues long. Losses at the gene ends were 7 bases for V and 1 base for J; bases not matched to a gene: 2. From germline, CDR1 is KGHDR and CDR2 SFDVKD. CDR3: CATRDRDSNQPQHF. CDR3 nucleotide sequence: TGTGCCACCAGGGACAGGGACAGCAATCAGCCCCAGCATTTT.